The 9 T cell receptor beta chains presented below share a single source sample, sequenced in a study of blood T cell repertoires in COVID-19 (dated by TCRdb to about 2020). The library was built by means of the immunoSEQ multiplex PCR assay. What TCRdb holds here is the immuneACCESS table cut down to in-frame rearrangements. Part of the clones is not present; checked against another copy, under half of the missing clones reflect an unresolved V gene, and the others are unexplained. The sample table shows approximately 240,000 clones, and more than 80% are seen once. Jointly, the top ten make up roughly 5.5% of the sample. Material for sequencing was peripheral blood. These receptors were taken from a human donor in a cohort sampled during active COVID-19.

This clone was seen only a few times. This rearrangement joins TRBV5-1 to TRBJ2-1; D may be TRBD1 (5 bases). This CDR3 contains 15 residues. Germline lookup yields CDR1 SGHRS and CDR2 YFSETQ. The germline V and J ends were trimmed by 3 bases and 5 bases, with 15 bases remaining between them. DNA for the CDR3: TGCGCCAGCAGCTCGATTAGGGGCCATAACAATGAGCAGTTCTTC. Translating gives CASSSIRGHNNEQFF. Variable domain in full (rest from reference TRBV5-1 and TRBJ2-1): KAGVTQTPRYLIKTRGQQVTLSCSPISGHRSVSWYQQTPGQGLQFLFEYFSETQRNKGNFPGRFSGRQFSNSRSEMNVSTLELGDSALYLCASSSIRGHNNEQFFGPGTRLTVL.

J is TRBJ2-7 and V is TRBV3-1 (or the pseudogene TRBV3-2); 7 nucleotides agree with TRBD2. CDR1 is LGHDT, CDR2 YNNKEL, per germline (reference sequence). After removal of 1 base from V and 5 bases from J, the junction contained 5 bases not matched to a gene. CDR3 length equals 14 residues. The CDR3 DNA reads TGTGCCAGCAGCCAAGGGGCGGGAGAAAACGAGCAGTACTTC. Translating gives CASSQGAGENEQYF.

The chain is built from TRBV3-1 (or the pseudogene TRBV3-2) and TRBJ2-2; TRBD2 aligns across 7 bases. The CDR3 contains 17 residues. Looked up from germline, CDR1 is LGHDT and CDR2 is YNNKEL (reference sequence). V lost 4 bases, J lost 1 base, and 9 bases stayed unmatched. In DNA, the CDR3 is TGTGCCAGCAGCCCGCTCGGCGGGAGATGGAACACCGGGGAGCTGTTTTTT. This gives the protein CASSPLGGRWNTGELFF.

The chain employs TRBV20-1 and TRBJ2-3; TRBD1 agrees at 7 bases. Losses at the gene ends were 3 bases for V and 4 bases for J; bases not matched to a gene: 7. The V gene's germline CDR1 is DFQATT and CDR2 SNEGSKA (reference sequence). The CDR3 loop spans 14 amino acids. CDR3 in amino acids: CSASWTGSPDTQYF. The CDR3 DNA follows: TGCAGTGCTAGTTGGACAGGAAGCCCAGATACGCAGTATTTT.

This chain links TRBV7-2 with TRBJ2-2, with TRBD2 as a possible D gene (5 bases). V was shortened by 2 bases and J by 2 bases, with 12 bases between the two germline ends. In germline, CDR1 is SGHTA, CDR2 FQGNSA. CDR3 length: 16 amino acids. The DNA of the CDR3 is TGTGCCAGCAGCTTAAGGACTGGACTCAACACCGGGGAGCTGTTTTTT. Amino acid sequence: CASSLRTGLNTGELFF.

This sequence joins TRBV5-6 and TRBJ2-1, with 12 positions matching TRBD2. This CDR3 contains 15 residues. The V gene end was trimmed by 3 bases and the J gene end by 8 bases; junction bases not matched to a gene: 6. Germline CDR1 is SGHDT and CDR2 is YYEEEE. The CDR3 sequence is CASSYRLAGEDEQFF. The CDR3 region has the DNA TGTGCCAGCAGCTACCGACTAGCGGGAGAGGATGAGCAGTTCTTC.

This clone is a singleton in its sample. The genes are TRBV5-6 and TRBJ2-7, with a weak D call TRBD1 (6 bases). This CDR3 has 12 amino acids. V shed 9 bases and J shed 6 bases, with 16 bases lying between them. Germline CDR1 SGHDT, CDR2 YYEEEE. The CDR3 nucleotides are TGTGCCACCAGGGACACTAACAGCGAGCAGTACTTC. Its translation: CATRDTNSEQYF.

The chain joins TRBV5-1 to TRBJ2-3, with TRBD2 identical over 7 bases. CDR1 is SGHRS and CDR2 is YFSETQ in the germline V gene. CDR3 length equals 15 residues. The V and J ends lost 0 bases and 5 bases, in that order; junction bases with no gene match: 6. This chain's CDR3 is CASSLVWAGEDTQYF. The CDR3 DNA reads as TGCGCCAGCAGCTTGGTTTGGGCGGGAGAAGATACGCAGTATTTT.

This sequence joins TRBV5-1 and TRBJ1-1, with D possibly being TRBD1 (6 bases). Germline V gene lookup returns CDR1 SGHRS and CDR2 YFSETQ. The V gene lost 3 bases and the J gene lost 5 bases, with 14 bases spanning the gap. The CDR3 totals 14 residues. This chain's CDR3 is CASSWGQRTTEAFF. CDR3 bases: TGCGCCAGCAGCTGGGGGCAAAGGACTACTGAAGCTTTCTTT.